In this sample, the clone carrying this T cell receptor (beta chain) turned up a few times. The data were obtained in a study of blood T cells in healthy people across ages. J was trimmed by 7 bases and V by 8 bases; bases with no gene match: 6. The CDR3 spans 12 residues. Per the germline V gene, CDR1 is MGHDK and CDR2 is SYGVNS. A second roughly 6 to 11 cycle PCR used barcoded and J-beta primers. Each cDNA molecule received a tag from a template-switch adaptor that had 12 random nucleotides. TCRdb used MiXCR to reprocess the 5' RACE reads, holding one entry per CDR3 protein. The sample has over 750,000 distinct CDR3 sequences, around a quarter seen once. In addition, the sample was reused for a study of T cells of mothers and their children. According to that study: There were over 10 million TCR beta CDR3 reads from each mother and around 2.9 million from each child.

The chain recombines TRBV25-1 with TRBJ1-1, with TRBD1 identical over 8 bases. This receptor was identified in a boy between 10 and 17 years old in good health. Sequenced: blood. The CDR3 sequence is CASYLGTGEAFF. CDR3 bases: TGTGCCAGCTATCTCGGGACAGGTGAAGCTTTCTTT.